This T cell receptor (beta chain) was observed in a study of T cell responses to AZD1222 COVID-19 vaccine. General study findings and limits: Repertoires were obtained only post-peak T cell response. Clonal diversity was possibly underestimated, and white British individuals and females predominated among donors. Vaccine-associated CD4 TCRs ranged over spike, dominating at 160-218 and 743-854.

The CDR3 spans 12 residues. The germline gives CDR1 SGHTA, CDR2 FQGTGA. V was cut by 5 bases and J by 5 bases, with 6 bases left in between. Turning to this clone: Its target is unknown.

Profiled with immunoSEQ multiplex PCR; TCRdb holds only in-frame clones, not every one. Here the sample spans around 99,000 clones, approximately 91% being singletons. The sequences come from peripheral blood, collected on day 0 of MenACWY control vaccination. The J gene is TRBJ2-2, the V gene TRBV7-3; D remains unclear. This TCR came from an adult in good health. This CDR3 reads CASSLGTGELFF. The CDR3 DNA reads as TGTGCCAGCAGCCTTGGGACCGGGGAGCTGTTTTTT.